This T cell receptor (beta chain) was sequenced in a study of T cell repertoires in cytomegalovirus infection. This clonotype came up many times. The antigen remains unidentified. V lost 5 bases and J 5 bases, leaving 24 bases between the germline ends. Germline values: CDR1 SGHAT, CDR2 FQNNGV. The CDR3 sequence is 17 residues long. Using its own MiXCR run on the reads, TCRdb lists one record per CDR3 protein. The table lists a few hundred thousand distinct CDR3 sequences, around 20% of them singletons. The source of this sequence is a human donor in good health (CMV status not recorded). Some clones in this sample may be carry-over from other donors' samples. This specimen consisted of cultured PBMCs, obtained from culture after CMV antigen stimulation. This rearrangement joins TRBV11-2 to TRBJ2-5, with D possibly being TRBD1 or TRBD2 (6 bases each). The CDR3 loop reads CASSPEGGAPVWETQYF. The CDR3 DNA reads as TGTGCCAGCAGCCCCGAGGGGGGAGCCCCGGTTTGGGAGACCCAGTACTTC. Together with reference TRBV11-2 and TRBJ2-5, the CDR3 gives the full variable domain: EAGVAQSPRYKIIEKRQSVAFWCNPISGHATLYWYQQILGQGPKLLIQFQNNGVVDDSQLPKDRFSAERLKGVDSTLKIQPAKLEDSAVYLCASSPEGGAPVWETQYFGPGTRLLVL.